Below, 30 T cell receptor beta chains from the same sample are listed, as sequenced in a study of blood T cell repertoires in COVID-19. The data were produced by immunoSEQ multiplex PCR, yet TCRdb's version contains in-frame clones alone and is incomplete. The table has 200,000 to 250,000 clones, 92% seen once. Sequencing was performed on peripheral blood. Source of these receptors: a man in his sixties with COVID-19, enrolled during active disease.

The genes are TRBV7-9 and TRBJ2-2; D not resolved. Trimming took off 1 base at V and 6 bases at J, with 6 bases between the two ends. The CDR3 spans 13 residues. Germline V gene lookup returns CDR1 SEHNR and CDR2 FQNEAQ (reference sequence). CDR3 in amino acids: CASSLDLPGELFF. DNA of the CDR3: TGTGCCAGCAGCTTAGATCTCCCCGGGGAGCTGTTTTTT.

The chain joins TRBV7-2 to TRBJ2-7; 9 positions agree with TRBD2. J was trimmed by 3 bases and V by 5 bases; bases with no gene match: 11. Germline assignment: CDR1 SGHTA and CDR2 FQGNSA. CDR3 length: 16 residues. DNA for the CDR3: TGTGCCAGCAGCCCTCGGGGCCTAGCGGGGTTCTACGAGCAGTACTTC. Protein: CASSPRGLAGFYEQYF.

This rearrangement joins TRBV30 to TRBJ2-1; 7 bases line up with TRBD1. Trimming at V came to 1 base and at J to 7 bases, leaving 4 bases not matched to a gene. This CDR3 is built from 13 residues. In germline, CDR1 is GTSNPN, CDR2 SVGIG (reference sequence). The CDR3 reads CAWSGGQVNEQFF. The CDR3 DNA reads as TGTGCCTGGAGTGGTGGACAGGTGAATGAGCAGTTCTTC.

The DNA for the CDR3 is TGTGCCAGCAGTACCGGGACAGGGACCCAGGAGCGCGGCTACACCTTC. Translation: CASSTGTGTQERGYTF. This chain links TRBV28 with TRBJ1-2; 9 bases align to TRBD1. V shed 5 bases and J 8 bases; nucleotides not matched to a gene: 15. Germline-derived CDR1 and CDR2 are MDHEN and SYDVKM. The CDR3 loop spans 16 amino acids.

Turning to this clone: Other DNA sequences within the sample encode an identical CDR3. The V call is TRBV7-2, the J call TRBJ2-7; 11 bases align to TRBD2. V was pared by 1 base and J by 2 bases, with 1 base of the junction left unmatched. The CDR3 runs 15 residues. Germline CDR1 SGHTA, CDR2 FQGNSA. The CDR3 protein is CASSLVAGGTYEQYF. CDR3 in DNA: TGTGCCAGCAGCTTAGTAGCGGGAGGGACCTACGAGCAGTACTTC.

This chain links TRBV15 with TRBJ1-6, with D tentatively TRBD1 (5 bases). V lost 0 bases and J lost 13, with 7 bases in between. The germline V gene encodes CDR1 LNHNV and CDR2 YYDKDF (reference sequence). The CDR3 runs 12 residues. CDR3 sequence: CATSRDGAPLHF. Here the CDR3 DNA reads TGTGCCACCAGCAGAGATGGGGCTCCCCTCCACTTT.

J is TRBJ1-1 and V is TRBV5-1; weak D call: TRBD1 (6 bases). This CDR3 contains 13 residues. Trimming cost V 2 bases and J 7 bases, with 12 bases left between them. Germline CDR1 is SGHRS and CDR2 is YFSETQ. Here the CDR3 DNA reads TGCGCCAGCAGCTTACAGGGAGCTGTTGAAGCTTTCTTT. Translating gives CASSLQGAVEAFF.

This chain connects TRBV2 to TRBJ2-7, with D tentatively TRBD2 (5 bases). Trimming stripped 7 bases from V and 4 bases from J, with 11 bases between. This CDR3 is 12 amino acids long. The V gene's germline CDR1 is SNHLY and CDR2 FYNNEI. The CDR3: CASTEGYYEQYF. CDR3 nucleotide sequence: TGTGCCAGCACTGAGGGCTATTACGAGCAGTACTTC.

This clone appeared a single time. The genes are TRBV30 and TRBJ2-3; TRBD2 matches at 8 bases. The CDR3 loop spans 17 amino acids. Germline-derived CDR1 and CDR2 are GTSNPN and SVGIG (reference sequence). With V trimmed by 0 bases and J by 0 bases, 8 bases remained unmatched. The CDR3 sequence is CAWSVTIAGTSTDTQYF. CDR3 in DNA: TGTGCCTGGAGTGTAACAATAGCGGGGACTAGCACAGATACGCAGTATTTT.

The chain has TRBV13 and TRBJ1-2; D is possibly TRBD1 (5 bases). The CDR3 extends over 14 amino acids. V shed 3 bases and J shed 6 bases, with 14 bases lying between them. CDR1 and CDR2 from the germline V gene are PRHDT and FYEKMQ (reference sequence). The CDR3 DNA reads as TGTGCCAGCAGCTTCGGTCGGGGGGGAGATGGCTACACCTTC. This codes for CASSFGRGGDGYTF.

This clone was detected only once. The chain links TRBV5-1 to TRBJ2-7, with D possibly TRBD1 on 5 matching bases. Trimming took 5 bases from V and 0 from J, leaving 12 bases between them. The CDR3 covers 14 residues. The germline gives CDR1 SGHRS, CDR2 YFSETQ. The CDR3 here is CASRVQASSYEQYF. CDR3 DNA sequence: TGCGCCAGCAGAGTACAGGCGAGCTCCTACGAGCAGTACTTC. Based on the CDR3 plus reference TRBV5-1 and TRBJ2-7, the full variable domain is KAGVTQTPRYLIKTRGQQVTLSCSPISGHRSVSWYQQTPGQGLQFLFEYFSETQRNKGNFPGRFSGRQFSNSRSEMNVSTLELGDSALYLCASRVQASSYEQYFGPGTRLTVT.

The V and J genes are TRBV2 and TRBJ1-5; 9 nucleotides agree with TRBD1. Germline V gene sequence: CDR1 SNHLY, CDR2 FYNNEI. V trimming: 6 bases; J trimming: 7 bases; junction bases outside the gene matches: 7. The CDR3 runs to 14 residues. The CDR3 DNA reads TGTGCCAGCAGCCGACAGGGGGTAGGCCAGCCCCAGCATTTT. This codes for CASSRQGVGQPQHF.

The CDR3 coding sequence is TGTGCCAGCAGCGTCTGGACTAGCGGGAGCTATGAGCAGTTCTTC. As protein: CASSVWTSGSYEQFF. The chain couples TRBV9 to TRBJ2-1; 13 bases map to TRBD2. From germline, CDR1 is SGDLS and CDR2 YYNGEE. Trimming cost V 2 bases and J 8 bases; bases outside gene matches: 4. There are 15 residues in the CDR3.

The V gene is TRBV28, the J gene TRBJ2-7; TRBD1 aligns across 9 bases. Germline CDR1 reads MDHEN; CDR2 reads SYDVKM. CDR3 length equals 14 residues. Trimming removed 6 bases from V and 7 bases from J; junction bases left unmatched: 10. CDR3 protein: CASSHGTGIREQYF. CDR3 in DNA: TGTGCCAGCAGCCACGGGACAGGGATCAGAGAGCAGTACTTC.

This chain uses TRBV3-1 (or the pseudogene TRBV3-2) with TRBJ2-3; TRBD2 matches at 12 bases. The CDR3 covers 15 residues. The V gene end was trimmed by 2 bases and the J gene end by 7 bases; junction bases not matched to a gene: 4. Germline CDR1 and CDR2: LGHDT and YNNKEL (reference sequence). The CDR3 DNA sequence: TGTGCCAGCAGCCAAACTAGCGGGGGGCCCAATACGCAGTATTTT. Amino acid sequence: CASSQTSGGPNTQYF.

V gene TRBV5-1 combines with J gene TRBJ2-7, with D perhaps TRBD2 (8 bases). The germline V gene encodes CDR1 SGHRS and CDR2 YFSETQ. Trimming took 2 bases from V and 4 from J, leaving 16 bases between them. This CDR3 comprises 15 residues. CDR3: CASSLREGANYEQYF. DNA of the CDR3: TGCGCCAGCAGCTTACGGGAGGGGGCAAATTACGAGCAGTACTTC.

J is TRBJ2-7 and V is TRBV6-5, with D tentatively TRBD1 (6 bases). CDR3 length: 14 residues. Germline CDR1 MNHEY, CDR2 SVGAGI. Trimming removed 6 bases at V and 2 bases at J, with 14 bases between. The CDR3 nucleotides are TGTGCCAGCAGGGTAACAGGGTTTACCTACGAGCAGTACTTC. Translating gives CASRVTGFTYEQYF.

The genes are TRBV9 and TRBJ2-7; 9 bases fit TRBD2. CDR3 length equals 14 residues. J was trimmed by 2 bases and V by 1 base; bases with no gene match: 1. The V gene's germline CDR1 is SGDLS and CDR2 YYNGEE. CDR3 nucleotide sequence: TGTGCCAGCAGCGTAAGCGGGGGGACCTACGAGCAGTACTTC. It codes for CASSVSGGTYEQYF.

The chain combines TRBV27 with TRBJ1-2, with 8 bases that match TRBD1. There are 14 residues in the CDR3. Germline V gene lookup returns CDR1 MNHEY and CDR2 SMNVEV (reference sequence). With 4 bases clipped from V and 8 bases from J, the junction kept 9 bases outside the gene matches. The CDR3 DNA reads as TGTGCCAGCAGTTCGCACGACAGGGGAGGCGGCTACACCTTC. This encodes CASSSHDRGGGYTF.

CDR3: CASSPLSGTDNQPQHF. Written as DNA, the CDR3 is TGTGCCAGCTCACCACTCTCCGGGACAGACAATCAGCCCCAGCATTTT. The V call is TRBV18, the J call TRBJ1-5; 7 nucleotides match TRBD1. CDR3 size: 16 residues. Per germline, CDR1 KGHSH and CDR2 LQKENI. With V trimmed by 1 base and J by 3 bases, 6 bases remained unmatched.

To note about this clone: Its ends do not fully match the called genes, so a read error is possible. The genes are TRBV18 and TRBJ2-3, with TRBD2 as a possible D gene (7 bases). This CDR3 comprises 14 residues. Germline CDR1 is KGHSH and CDR2 is LQKENI. This CDR3 is CASSPRVRGAPMHF. CDR3 DNA: TGTGCCAGCTCACCTCGGGTCCGGGGGGCCCCTATGCATTTT.

This clone has just a few counts. The chain combines TRBV6-2 or TRBV6-3 with TRBJ2-7, with 11 bases matching TRBD2. The CDR3 contains 15 residues. V dropped 5 bases and J dropped 3; count of bases not matched to a gene: 6. CDR1 is MNHEY and CDR2 is SVGEGT in the germline V gene. The CDR3 region has the DNA TGTGCCAGCAGTCTTACTAGCGGGAGTAGCTACGAGCAGTACTTC. This gives the protein CASSLTSGSSYEQYF.

The chain employs TRBV30 and TRBJ1-1; D is unresolved. The germline V and J ends were trimmed by 4 bases and 0 bases, with 9 bases remaining between them. Per the germline V gene, CDR1 is GTSNPN and CDR2 is SVGIG (reference sequence). The CDR3 has 13 residues. In DNA, the CDR3 is TGTGCCTGGAACGCGGGTCTGAACACTGAAGCTTTCTTT. Its protein is CAWNAGLNTEAFF.

The CDR3 nucleotides read TGTGCCACCAGTGATTTGCAAACGGGAGTGTCCGGGGAGCTGTTTTTT. Its translation: CATSDLQTGVSGELFF. The chain couples TRBV24-1 to TRBJ2-2, with D maybe TRBD2 (6 bases). The CDR3 totals 16 residues. CDR1 and CDR2 from the germline V gene are KGHDR and SFDVKD. V was clipped by 0 bases and J by 6 bases, with 13 bases between them.

The chain has TRBV7-2 and TRBJ2-1; 14 positions match TRBD2. The CDR3 extends over 13 amino acids. Trimming cost V 3 bases and J 13 bases; bases outside gene matches: 2. Germline V gene lookup returns CDR1 SGHTA and CDR2 FQGNSA. CDR3 residues: CASSFGTSGGQFF. CDR3 sequence (DNA): TGTGCCAGCAGCTTCGGGACTAGCGGGGGACAGTTCTTC. The complete variable domain, with remaining parts taken from reference TRBV7-2 and TRBJ2-1, reads GAGVSQSPSNKVTEKGKDVELRCDPISGHTALYWYRQSLGQGLEFLIYFQGNSAPDKSGLPSDRFSAERTGGSVSTLTIQRTQQEDSAVYLCASSFGTSGGQFFGPGTRLTVL.

The chain joins TRBV5-1 to TRBJ1-2; possibly TRBD1 for D (5 bases). The CDR3 consists of 15 residues. The V gene's germline CDR1 is SGHRS and CDR2 YFSETQ. V was shortened by 0 bases and J by 0 bases, with 9 bases between the two germline ends. CDR3 nucleotide sequence: TGCGCCAGCAGCTTGGGGGGCGGATCTAACTATGGCTACACCTTC. Protein sequence: CASSLGGGSNYGYTF.

This chain joins TRBV9 and TRBJ2-3; TRBD2 aligns across 9 bases. Germline loops: CDR1 SGDLS, CDR2 YYNGEE. V lost 4 bases, J lost 7 bases, and 13 bases stayed unmatched. The CDR3 length is 16 residues. The CDR3, as DNA: TGTGCCAGCAGCTCAGAAGCGGGACTAGCATCTAATACGCAGTATTTT. It specifies CASSSEAGLASNTQYF.

This chain connects TRBV7-2 to TRBJ1-3; D ambiguous. Per germline, CDR1 SGHTA and CDR2 FQGNSA. The CDR3 has 17 amino acids. The V gene lost 5 bases and the J gene lost 0 bases, with 17 bases spanning the gap. CDR3 residues: CASSLQSMSYSGNTIYF. The CDR3 DNA reads as TGTGCCAGCAGCCTCCAGTCCATGTCGTACTCTGGAAACACCATATATTTT.

The chain joins TRBV6-1 to TRBJ2-7, with 9 positions matching TRBD1. The CDR3 consists of 15 residues. Germline assignment: CDR1 MNHNS and CDR2 SASEGT. Trimming cost V 2 bases and J 3 bases; bases outside gene matches: 5. Written as DNA, the CDR3 is TGTGCCAGCAGTGAACCGGGACAGGGTAGCTACGAGCAGTACTTC. Encoded protein: CASSEPGQGSYEQYF.

The genes are TRBV5-4 and TRBJ2-3; 9 bases map to TRBD2. The CDR3 consists of 15 residues. J was trimmed by 3 bases and V by 3 bases; bases with no gene match: 5. From germline, CDR1 is SGHNT and CDR2 YYREEE (reference sequence). For the CDR3, the DNA is TGTGCCAGCAGCTCAATAGCGGGGGCTACAGATACGCAGTATTTT. Amino acids: CASSSIAGATDTQYF. The complete variable domain, with remaining parts taken from reference TRBV5-4 and TRBJ2-3, reads ETGVTQSPTHLIKTRGQQVTLRCSSQSGHNTVSWYQQALGQGPQFIFQYYREEENGRGNFPPRFSGLQFPNYSSELNVNALELDDSALYLCASSSIAGATDTQYFGPGTRLTVL.